The 21 T cell receptor beta chains below come from one sample, sequenced in a study of blood T cell repertoires in COVID-19 (dated by TCRdb to about 2020). Receptors were amplified or captured by the immunoSEQ multiplex PCR assay. TCRdb re-hosts the immuneACCESS table, in-frame sequences only. Its copies lack some clones; in the studies checked, an unresolved V gene accounts for under half of them, and the cause for the rest is not known. Recorded for this sample are some 200,000 clones; around 90% of them occurred a single time. More than 1.5% of the sample rests with the top ten. Sequencing used peripheral blood. The receptors derive from a man aged 70 or older with acute or convalescent COVID-19.

The gene calls are TRBV6-5 and TRBJ2-1; 12 bases align to TRBD2. This CDR3 spans 15 amino acids. From germline, CDR1 is MNHEY and CDR2 SVGAGI. V was pared by 4 bases and J by 8 bases, with 6 bases of the junction left unmatched. CDR3 nucleotides: TGTGCCAGCAGTTCTAGCGGGAGGGGGAGTCATGAGCAGTTCTTC. Translating it yields CASSSSGRGSHEQFF.

The chain is built from TRBV10-3 and TRBJ2-1; D is undetermined. Germline values: CDR1 ENHRY, CDR2 SYGVKD. V dropped 3 bases and J dropped 6 bases, with 3 bases sitting between them. The CDR3 spans 11 residues. CDR3 bases: TGTGCCATCAGTGAACTCAATGAGCAGTTCTTC. This codes for CAISELNEQFF.

The V and J genes are TRBV9 and TRBJ1-4, with 11 bases identical to TRBD1. V lost 3 bases to trimming and J lost 7 bases; unmatched junction nucleotides: 5. From germline, CDR1 is SGDLS and CDR2 YYNGEE. This CDR3 comprises 15 residues. CDR3 in amino acids: CASSATGTGGEKLFF. CDR3 in DNA: TGTGCCAGCAGCGCGACCGGGACAGGGGGTGAAAAACTGTTTTTT. Variable domain in full (rest from reference TRBV9 and TRBJ1-4): DSGVTQTPKHLITATGQRVTLRCSPRSGDLSVYWYQQSLDQGLQFLIQYYNGEERAKGNILERFSAQQFPDLHSELNLSSLELGDSALYFCASSATGTGGEKLFFGSGTQLSVL.

V is TRBV5-6 and J is TRBJ2-5, with 8 bases that match TRBD1. The V gene's germline CDR1 is SGHDT and CDR2 YYEEEE. V lost 4 bases to trimming and J lost 4 bases; unmatched junction nucleotides: 3. The CDR3 loop spans 13 amino acids. The CDR3 DNA follows: TGTGCCAGCAGCAGTGACAGGGGAGAGACCCAGTACTTC. As protein: CASSSDRGETQYF. Full variable domain (remainder filled in from reference TRBV5-6 and TRBJ2-5): DAGVTQSPTHLIKTRGQQVTLRCSPKSGHDTVSWYQQALGQGPQFIFQYYEEEERQRGNFPDRFSGHQFPNYSSELNVNALLLGDSALYLCASSSDRGETQYFGPGTRLLVL.

V usage is TRBV12-3 or TRBV12-4 and J usage is TRBJ1-3; 7 bases are shared with TRBD1. The CDR3 has 11 residues. J was trimmed by 7 bases and V by 6 bases; bases with no gene match: 0. As DNA, the CDR3 is TGTGCCAGCAGCAGGGGGAACACCATATATTTT. Translating gives CASSRGNTIYF.

V gene TRBV2 combines with J gene TRBJ2-1, with D perhaps TRBD1 (6 bases). The germline V and J ends were trimmed by 1 base and 7 bases, with 17 bases remaining between them. The CDR3 loop spans 16 amino acids. Germline CDR1 reads SNHLY; CDR2 reads FYNNEI. The CDR3 sequence: CASSEVVPTRGNEQFF. The CDR3 region has the DNA TGTGCCAGCAGTGAAGTGGTCCCTACTAGGGGGAATGAGCAGTTCTTC.

The chain is built from TRBV14 and TRBJ2-1; D might be TRBD2 (6 bases). V lost 0 bases and J lost 5, with 14 bases in between. The CDR3 consists of 16 residues. The germline CDR1 and CDR2 sequences are SGHDN and FVKESK. The CDR3 here is CASSQETGGIDNEQFF. CDR3 DNA sequence: TGTGCCAGCAGCCAAGAAACGGGCGGGATCGACAATGAGCAGTTCTTC.

This clone occurred a few times. The V call is TRBV5-1, the J call TRBJ1-1, with TRBD1 matching over 7 bases. With V trimmed by 3 bases and J by 0 bases, 8 bases remained unmatched. From germline, CDR1 is SGHRS and CDR2 YFSETQ. The CDR3 spans 16 residues. The CDR3 bases are TGCGCCAGCAGCTGGGGGGCCGGGACAGTGAACACTGAAGCTTTCTTT. It translates to CASSWGAGTVNTEAFF.

This sequence joins TRBV4-3 and TRBJ2-2, with D maybe TRBD2 (5 bases). CDR1 LGHNA and CDR2 YSLEER come from the germline V gene. This CDR3 region has 14 residues. The ends were cut back, 0 bases at V and 6 bases at J, with 8 bases in the middle. CDR3 loop: CASSQDRDAGELFF. The CDR3 DNA reads as TGCGCCAGCAGCCAAGACCGGGATGCCGGGGAGCTGTTTTTT.

CDR3 coding DNA: TGTGCCAGCTCACCATTACAGGGTGAAAAACTGTTTTTT. This gives the protein CASSPLQGEKLFF. The V and J genes are TRBV18 and TRBJ1-4, with a possible D match to TRBD1 (6 bases). The CDR3 is made up of 13 amino acids. Germline V CDR1 and CDR2: KGHSH, LQKENI. Trimming removed 2 bases from V and 7 bases from J, with 8 bases in between.

V and J are TRBV10-3 and TRBJ2-1; TRBD2 is a possible D gene (7 bases). This CDR3 contains 13 residues. Germline CDR1 reads ENHRY; CDR2 reads SYGVKD. The V gene lost 7 bases and the J gene lost 7 bases, with 14 bases spanning the gap. The CDR3: CAITDGGLNEQFF. CDR3 bases: TGTGCCATCACCGACGGGGGGCTAAATGAGCAGTTCTTC.

The chain carries TRBV28 and TRBJ1-5; TRBD1 might be the D (5 bases). This CDR3 is built from 15 residues. Germline assignment: CDR1 MDHEN and CDR2 SYDVKM. V was cut by 6 bases and J by 4 bases, with 16 bases left in between. CDR3 nucleotide sequence: TGTGCCAGCAGAACCGGTGGGGGGTCTAATCAGCCCCAGCATTTT. Translation gives CASRTGGGSNQPQHF.

This sequence joins TRBV21-1 and TRBJ2-5; the DNA was not used to check the table's D call, TRBD2. TRBV21-1 is tagged as a pseudogene. The CDR3 spans 15 residues. CDR3 in amino acids: CASNPRDSCRKTQYF. CDR3 nucleotides: TGTGCCAGCAACCCCCGGGACTCCTGTAGGAAGACCCAGTACTTC.

This chain uses TRBV19 with TRBJ1-1; D is uncertain. Germline assignment: CDR1 LNHDA and CDR2 SQIVND (reference sequence). The CDR3 has 16 residues. V was clipped by 3 bases and J by 1 base, with 15 bases between them. CDR3 protein: CASSMSGNRGNTEAFF. CDR3 coding DNA: TGTGCCAGTAGTATGTCGGGGAATCGGGGGAACACTGAAGCTTTCTTT.

V gene TRBV29-1 combines with J gene TRBJ2-7; TRBD1 might be the D (7 bases). Trimming took off 6 bases at V and 3 bases at J, with 15 bases between the two ends. The CDR3 loop spans 13 amino acids. In germline, CDR1 is SQVTM, CDR2 ANQGSEA. CDR3 sequence (DNA): TGCAGCGTCCGACAGGGAGGAAGCTACGAGCAGTACTTC. It yields the protein CSVRQGGSYEQYF.

This rearrangement joins TRBV7-6 to TRBJ2-1; 10 bases are shared with TRBD1. The V gene's germline CDR1 is SGHVS and CDR2 FNYEAQ. J lost 5 bases, V lost 3 bases, and 4 bases had no gene match. CDR3 size: 15 residues. CDR3 sequence reads: CASSFDRGRNNEQFF. The CDR3 DNA sequence: TGTGCCAGCAGCTTTGACAGGGGGCGCAACAATGAGCAGTTCTTC.

V is TRBV6-4 and J is TRBJ1-3; 9 nucleotides align to TRBD1. CDR1 is MRHNA, CDR2 SNTAGT, per germline. The CDR3 is 15 amino acids. V shed 6 bases, J shed 4 bases, and the junction held 7 bases outside the gene matches. The CDR3 DNA sequence: TGTGCCAGCAGCAAACAGGGGGCTCCGGGAAACACCATATATTTT. Protein product: CASSKQGAPGNTIYF.

This clone was seen at least ten times. The chain recombines TRBV12-3 or TRBV12-4 with TRBJ2-2; D gene ambiguous. The CDR3 covers 12 residues. V was cut by 3 bases and J by 8 bases, with 7 bases left in between. CDR3 protein: CASSFDLGELFF. The CDR3 nucleotides read TGTGCCAGCAGTTTCGACTTAGGGGAGCTGTTTTTT.

The V call is TRBV24-1, the J call TRBJ2-3; TRBD2 matches at 9 bases. Germline CDR1 and CDR2: KGHDR and SFDVKD. With 3 bases clipped from V and 1 base from J, the junction kept 10 bases outside the gene matches. The CDR3 contains 18 residues. CDR3 residues: CATSDPAGVAGGTDTQYF. The CDR3 DNA reads as TGTGCCACCAGTGATCCGGCAGGGGTAGCGGGGGGCACAGATACGCAGTATTTT.

CDR3 region: CASSEALSSGGWQPQHF. The CDR3 region has the DNA TGTGCCAGCAGTGAAGCGCTTTCCTCAGGGGGCTGGCAGCCCCAGCATTTT. The V call is TRBV2, the J call TRBJ1-5, with 8 bases lining up with TRBD1. This CDR3 contains 17 residues. The V gene end was trimmed by 0 bases and the J gene end by 7 bases; junction bases not matched to a gene: 11. Germline V CDR1 and CDR2: SNHLY, FYNNEI.

The chain carries TRBV19 and TRBJ2-7; 8 nucleotides align to TRBD2. This CDR3 contains 16 residues. The germline V gene has CDR1 LNHDA and CDR2 SQIVND (reference sequence). V was pared by 3 bases and J by 0 bases, with 7 bases of the junction left unmatched. CDR3 nucleotides: TGTGCCAGTAGTATTTCACTAGCGGATCGCTCCTACGAGCAGTACTTC. Its protein product is CASSISLADRSYEQYF.